A selection of T cell receptor beta chains follows, all from one sample in a study of lymphopenia after photon versus proton radiotherapy. Here immunoSEQ multiplex PCR was the method, and the copy in TCRdb shows in-frame clones only, minus some. The data hold over 35,000 clones, with over 80% observed a single time. The source was peripheral blood, collected from a patient treated with proton-based radiotherapy. The receptors stem from a woman aged 65 to 85 with pancreatic cancer. Both conserved end residues are part of each CDR3. Each record gives: V gene, clone size, CDR3 protein. For some rows the clone size is stated as once, few or many, or as a class when expanded; others skip it.

V: TRBV19; size: -; CDR3: CASGSGKTQYF
V: TRBV27; size: -; CDR3: CASSRTAGYSSSPLHF
V: TRBV5-1; size: -; CDR3: CASSLFAGVTGELFF
V: TRBV5-5; size: -; CDR3: CASSLEGTSYYEQYF
V: TRBV28; size: -; CDR3: CASRAAGAGAYEQYF
V: TRBV5-1; size: -; CDR3: CASSLESLTYEQYF
V: TRBV7-2; size: -; CDR3: CASSLAGQGASEAFF
V: TRBV27; size: -; CDR3: CASSLSVEGPVYNEQFF
V: TRBV30; size: -; CDR3: CAWSVGGARYYEQYF
V: TRBV13; size: -; CDR3: CASSLSSPGRPYEQYF
V: TRBV19; size: once; CDR3: CASTKGGTDTQYF
V: TRBV30; size: -; CDR3: CAWSQKGFSGELFF
V: TRBV7-9; size: -; CDR3: CASSPGGRNEKLFF
V: TRBV6-1; size: -; CDR3: CASSEAEGFAEAFF
V: TRBV19; size: -; CDR3: CASSNWAGGDQETQYF
V: TRBV18; size: -; CDR3: CASSQVEGYEQYF
V: TRBV27; size: -; CDR3: CASSLDSFTDTQYF
V: TRBV18; size: -; CDR3: CASSKAEVMNTEAFF
V: TRBV7-8; size: -; CDR3: CASSLTYDTGTSAEQFF
V: TRBV12-5; size: -; CDR3: CASGNSPFSSGELFF
V: TRBV5-1; size: few; CDR3: CASSLAGARSNNEQFF
V: TRBV4-2; size: -; CDR3: CASSSEGGEFDEQYF
V: TRBV7-2; size: -; CDR3: CASSLFRGSYNEQFF
V: TRBV19; size: -; CDR3: CASSIIGQGSNYGYTF
V: TRBV23-1; size: -; CDR3: CASSQSGNRGGETQYF
V: TRBV28; size: -; CDR3: CASSRSGSTEAFF
V: TRBV6-5; size: few; CDR3: CASSKPGGPFGEQYF
V: TRBV7-2; size: -; CDR3: CASSLFGTSGRNEQFF
V: TRBV30; size: -; CDR3: CAWRGVPDRTEAFF
V: TRBV29-1; size: -; CDR3: CSVGGSQSQPQHF
V: TRBV25-1; size: -; CDR3: CASSPSGARSYNEQFF
V: TRBV25-1; size: -; CDR3: CASSASSGANVLTF
V: TRBV7-2; size: -; CDR3: CASSLGTSGSVRF
V: TRBV27; size: -; CDR3: CASSRQGTEQYF
V: TRBV4-3; size: -; CDR3: CASSQEGGRAGGELFF
V: TRBV6-1; size: -; CDR3: CASHPSGAPAGYTF
V: TRBV5-6; size: -; CDR3: CASNSQGVWGNTIYF
V: TRBV7-8; size: -; CDR3: CASSPSGQAGNTGELFF
V: TRBV6-4; size: few; CDR3: CASSSDRWNTEAFF
V: TRBV30; size: -; CDR3: CAWSAGLAGGPGDIQYF
V: TRBV7-2; size: -; CDR3: CASSLVRGANYGYTF
V: TRBV7-2; size: few; CDR3: CASSRSGSDYGYTF
V: TRBV2; size: once; CDR3: CASSRDFRNLLEQYF
V: TRBV11-2; size: -; CDR3: CASSFRGGRSAGELFF